The rows below give T cell receptor beta chains drawn from one sample of a study of blood T cell repertoires in COVID-19. The repertoire was sequenced with immunoSEQ multiplex PCR; TCRdb's copy has only in-frame clones and lacks some. The sample lists about 240,000 clones; around 90% were seen once. Specimen: PBMCs or T cells enriched from blood (not recorded which). The origin of the receptors is a woman in her twenties or thirties with acute COVID-19. Each CDR3 is given with its conserved first and last residue. Each record gives: CDR3 length, V gene, D gene, clone size, J gene, CDR3 DNA, CDR3 protein. The D gene is left open where the match is weak. Not all rows give a size; the values are once, few, many and, for expanded clones, a class.

15,TRBV15,TRBD1,NA,TRBJ1-6,TGTGCCACCCGGGACAGCACTACGAACGGTTCACCCCTCCACTTT,CATRDSTTNGSPLHF
15,TRBV6-5,NA,NA,TRBJ1-6,TGTGCCAGCAGTTTCAGGGCACAGGGTAATTCACCCCTCCACTTT,CASSFRAQGNSPLHF
15,TRBV29-1,NA,NA,TRBJ1-2,TGCAGCGTTCGGGACGGAGGGACTACTAACTATGGCTACACCTTC,CSVRDGGTTNYGYTF
19,TRBV19,NA,NA,TRBJ1-4,TGTGCCAGTAGTACCGACCGCAATCGGACAGATGCAACTAATGAAAAACTGTTTTTT,CASSTDRNRTDATNEKLFF
14,TRBV5-4,NA,NA,TRBJ1-1,TGTGCCAGCAGCTCCGGACAGCGGAACACTGAAGCTTTCTTT,CASSSGQRNTEAFF
15,TRBV19,TRBD1,NA,TRBJ1-2,TGTGCCAGTAGTACTAGGACAGGGTCCAACTATGGCTACACCTTC,CASSTRTGSNYGYTF
16,TRBV5-1,TRBD2,few,TRBJ2-7,TGCGCCAGCAGCTTGGACTGGGGCGGGGGGATCTACGAGCAGTACTTC,CASSLDWGGGIYEQYF
15,TRBV10-3,TRBD1,NA,TRBJ2-7,TGTGCCATCAGTGAGTCGGGACAGGGGGAATACGAGCAGTACTTC,CAISESGQGEYEQYF
16,TRBV10-2,NA,NA,TRBJ1-2,TGCGCCAGCAGTGATCCCCAGCAGGGGCCTAACTATGGCTACACCTTC,CASSDPQQGPNYGYTF
13,TRBV2,NA,NA,TRBJ1-2,TGTGCCAGCAGTGAGGAGACCAACTATGGCTACACCTTC,CASSEETNYGYTF
14,TRBV7-2,NA,few,TRBJ1-5,TGTGCCAGCAGCCCTAGCAGGGGAGATCAGCCCCAGCATTTT,CASSPSRGDQPQHF
13,TRBV5-6,NA,NA,TRBJ1-2,TGTGCCAGCAGCCTACAGGGTAGCTATGGCTACACCTTC,CASSLQGSYGYTF
14,TRBV6-1,NA,NA,TRBJ2-2,TGTGCCAGCAGACTCGGGACATCTACCGGGGAGCTGTTTTTT,CASRLGTSTGELFF
18,TRBV7-8,NA,NA,TRBJ2-1,TGTGCCAGCAGCTTACCCCCATGGACAGCCCACTCCTACAATGAGCAGTTCTTC,CASSLPPWTAHSYNEQFF
13,TRBV20-1,NA,NA,TRBJ1-2,TGCAGTGCTAGTGCCAGGGGTCGTTACGGCTACACCTTC,CSASARGRYGYTF
13,TRBV20-1,NA,NA,TRBJ1-5,TGCAGTGCTAGTACAGGGCACGATCAGCCCCAGCATTTT,CSASTGHDQPQHF
16,TRBV7-8,NA,NA,TRBJ1-2,TGTGCCAGCAGCTTAGCGCGGGGAACGGGGGGCTATGGCTACACCTTC,CASSLARGTGGYGYTF
12,TRBV10-2,TRBD1,NA,TRBJ1-1,TGCGCCAGTAGACAGGGTGCCACTGAAGCTTTCTTT,CASRQGATEAFF
16,TRBV19,TRBD1,NA,TRBJ2-7,TGTGCCAGTAGTACTCTGGGACAGGGGCCTCGGTACGAGCAGTACTTC,CASSTLGQGPRYEQYF
13,TRBV5-1,NA,few,TRBJ2-1,TGCGCCAGCAGCTTGGGGCGGGACAATGAGCAGTTCTTC,CASSLGRDNEQFF
14,TRBV5-1,NA,NA,TRBJ2-5,TGCGCCAGCAGCTTGGCGGACAGACGGGAGACCCAGTACTTC,CASSLADRRETQYF
15,TRBV27,TRBD2,NA,TRBJ2-1,TGTGCCACCAGACTCGTAGCGGGGCGTTACAATGAGCAGTTCTTC,CATRLVAGRYNEQFF
16,TRBV7-2,NA,NA,TRBJ1-5,TGTGCCAGCAGCTTAGCGTCCACTGGGGGCTATCAGCCCCAGCATTTT,CASSLASTGGYQPQHF